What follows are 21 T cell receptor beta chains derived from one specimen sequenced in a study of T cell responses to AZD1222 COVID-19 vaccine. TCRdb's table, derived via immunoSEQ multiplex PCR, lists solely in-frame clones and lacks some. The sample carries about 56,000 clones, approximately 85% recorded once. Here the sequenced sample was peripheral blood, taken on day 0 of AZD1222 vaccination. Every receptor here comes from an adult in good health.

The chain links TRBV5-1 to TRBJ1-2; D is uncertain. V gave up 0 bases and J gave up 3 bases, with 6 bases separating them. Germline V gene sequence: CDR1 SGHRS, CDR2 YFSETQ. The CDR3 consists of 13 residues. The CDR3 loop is CASSLDLDYGYTF. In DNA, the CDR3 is TGCGCCAGCAGCTTGGATTTAGACTATGGCTACACCTTC.

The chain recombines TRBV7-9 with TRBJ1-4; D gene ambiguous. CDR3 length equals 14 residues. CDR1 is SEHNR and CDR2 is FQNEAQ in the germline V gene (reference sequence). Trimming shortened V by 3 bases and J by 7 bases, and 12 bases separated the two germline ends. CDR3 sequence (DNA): TGTGCCAGCAGCTTTCCGAGTTGGGGTGAAAAACTGTTTTTT. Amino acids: CASSFPSWGEKLFF. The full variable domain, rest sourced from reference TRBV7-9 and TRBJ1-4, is DTGVSQNPRHKITKRGQNVTFRCDPISEHNRLYWYRQTLGQGPEFLTYFQNEAQLEKSRLLSDRFSAERPKGSFSTLEIQRTEQGDSAMYLCASSFPSWGEKLFFGSGTQLSVL.

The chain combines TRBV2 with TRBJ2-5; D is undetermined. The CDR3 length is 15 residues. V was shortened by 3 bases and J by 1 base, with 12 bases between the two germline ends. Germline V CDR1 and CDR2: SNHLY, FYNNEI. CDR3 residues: CASSDSRNFQETQYF. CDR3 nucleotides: TGTGCCAGCAGTGACTCGAGGAACTTCCAAGAGACCCAGTACTTC.

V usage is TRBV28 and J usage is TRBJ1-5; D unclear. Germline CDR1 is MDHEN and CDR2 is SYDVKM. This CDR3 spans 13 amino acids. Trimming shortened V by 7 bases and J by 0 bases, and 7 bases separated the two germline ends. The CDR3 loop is CASNSNSNQPQHF. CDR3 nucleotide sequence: TGTGCCAGCAATTCAAATAGCAATCAGCCCCAGCATTTT.

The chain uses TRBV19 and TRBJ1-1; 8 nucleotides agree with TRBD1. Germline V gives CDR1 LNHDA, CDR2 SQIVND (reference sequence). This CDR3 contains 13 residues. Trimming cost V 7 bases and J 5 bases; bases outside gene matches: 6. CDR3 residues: CASKLTGVTEAFF. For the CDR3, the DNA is TGTGCCAGTAAGTTGACAGGGGTTACTGAAGCTTTCTTT.

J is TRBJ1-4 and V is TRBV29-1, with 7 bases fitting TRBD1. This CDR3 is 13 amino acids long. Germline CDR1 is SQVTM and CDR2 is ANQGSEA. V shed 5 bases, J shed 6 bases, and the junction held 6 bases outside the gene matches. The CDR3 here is CSVRTGGDEKLFF. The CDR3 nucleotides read TGCAGCGTTAGGACAGGAGGGGATGAAAAACTGTTTTTT.

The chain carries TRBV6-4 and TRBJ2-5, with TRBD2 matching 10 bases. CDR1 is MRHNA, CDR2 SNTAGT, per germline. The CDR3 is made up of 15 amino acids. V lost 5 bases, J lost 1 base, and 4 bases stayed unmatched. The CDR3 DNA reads TGTGCCAGCAGTCCGGCTAGCGGGGGCCAAGAGACCCAGTACTTC. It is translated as CASSPASGGQETQYF.

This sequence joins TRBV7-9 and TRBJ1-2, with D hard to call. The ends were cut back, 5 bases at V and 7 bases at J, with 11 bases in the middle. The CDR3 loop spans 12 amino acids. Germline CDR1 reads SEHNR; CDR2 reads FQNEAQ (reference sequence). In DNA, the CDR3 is TGTGCCAGCAGCCGCGAAGTACGTGGCTACACCTTC. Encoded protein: CASSREVRGYTF.

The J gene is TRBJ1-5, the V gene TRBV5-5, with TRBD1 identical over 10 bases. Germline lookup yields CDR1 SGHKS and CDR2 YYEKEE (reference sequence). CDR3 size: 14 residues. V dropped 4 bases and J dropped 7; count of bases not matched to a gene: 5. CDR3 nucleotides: TGTGCCAGCAGCCCAGGACAGGGGGGCCAGCCCCAGCATTTT. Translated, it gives CASSPGQGGQPQHF.

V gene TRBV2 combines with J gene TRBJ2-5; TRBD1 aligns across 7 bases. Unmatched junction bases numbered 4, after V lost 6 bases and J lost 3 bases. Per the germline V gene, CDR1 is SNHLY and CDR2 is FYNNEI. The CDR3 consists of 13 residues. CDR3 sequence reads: CASSDRDKETQYF. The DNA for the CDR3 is TGTGCCAGCAGCGACAGGGATAAAGAGACCCAGTACTTC.

The CDR3 region is CASSFTRATYEQYF. CDR3 sequence (DNA): TGTGCCAGCAGTTTTACGCGAGCCACCTACGAGCAGTACTTC. The chain links TRBV27 to TRBJ2-7; D is ambiguous. Between the trimmed V and J ends, which lost 3 bases and 2 bases, there was a span of 11 bases. This CDR3 has 14 residues. Germline-derived CDR1 and CDR2 are MNHEY and SMNVEV (reference sequence).

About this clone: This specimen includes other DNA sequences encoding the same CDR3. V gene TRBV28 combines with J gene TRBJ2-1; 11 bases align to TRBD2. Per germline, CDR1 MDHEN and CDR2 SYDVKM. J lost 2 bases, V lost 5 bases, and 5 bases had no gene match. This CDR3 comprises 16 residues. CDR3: CASSTLAGGPYNEQFF. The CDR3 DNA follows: TGTGCCAGCAGTACCTTAGCGGGGGGGCCCTACAATGAGCAGTTCTTC.

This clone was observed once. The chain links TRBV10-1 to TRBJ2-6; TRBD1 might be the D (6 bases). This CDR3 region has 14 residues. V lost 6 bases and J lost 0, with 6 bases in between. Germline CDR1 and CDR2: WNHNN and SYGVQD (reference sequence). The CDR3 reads CASRQGSGANVLTF. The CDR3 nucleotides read TGCGCCAGCAGACAGGGCTCTGGGGCCAACGTCCTGACTTTC.

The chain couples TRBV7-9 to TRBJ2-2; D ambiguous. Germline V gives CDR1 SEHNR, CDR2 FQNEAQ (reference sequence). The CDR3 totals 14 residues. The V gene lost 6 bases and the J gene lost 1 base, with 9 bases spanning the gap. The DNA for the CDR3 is TGTGCCAGCAGGCCAAGGGAGAACACCGGGGAGCTGTTTTTT. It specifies CASRPRENTGELFF.

CDR3 protein: CASSPRNSPLHF. The CDR3 DNA sequence: TGTGCCAGCAGCCCCCGTAATTCACCCCTCCACTTT. The chain joins TRBV3-1 (or the pseudogene TRBV3-2) to TRBJ1-6, with unresolved D. With 4 bases removed from V and 6 bases from J, the gap between germline ends came to 4 bases. Germline CDR1 is LGHDT and CDR2 is YNNKEL (reference sequence). The CDR3 runs to 12 residues.

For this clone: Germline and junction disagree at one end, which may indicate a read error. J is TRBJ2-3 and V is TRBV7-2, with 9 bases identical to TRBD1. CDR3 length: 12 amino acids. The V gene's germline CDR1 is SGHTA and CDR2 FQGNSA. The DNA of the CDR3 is TGTGCCAGCAGCCAAACCGGGACAGGGCCGAATTTT. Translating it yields CASSQTGTGPNF.

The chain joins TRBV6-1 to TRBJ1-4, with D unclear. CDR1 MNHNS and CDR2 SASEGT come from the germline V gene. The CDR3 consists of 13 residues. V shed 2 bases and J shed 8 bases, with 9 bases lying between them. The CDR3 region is CASSEPGSEKLFF. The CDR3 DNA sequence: TGTGCCAGCAGTGAACCGGGGTCGGAAAAACTGTTTTTT.

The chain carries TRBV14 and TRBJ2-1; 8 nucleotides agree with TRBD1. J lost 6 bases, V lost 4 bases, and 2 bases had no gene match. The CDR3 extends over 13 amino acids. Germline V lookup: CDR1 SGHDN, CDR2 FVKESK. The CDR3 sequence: CASSPDRVNEQFF. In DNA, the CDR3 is TGTGCCAGCAGCCCGGACAGGGTCAATGAGCAGTTCTTC. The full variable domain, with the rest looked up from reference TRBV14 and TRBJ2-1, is EAGVTQFPSHSVIEKGQTVTLRCDPISGHDNLYWYRRVMGKEIKFLLHFVKESKQDESGMPNNRFLAERTGGTYSTLKVQPAELEDSGVYFCASSPDRVNEQFFGPGTRLTVL.

The CDR3 spells CASSLSGPYNSPLHF. The DNA of the CDR3 is TGTGCCAGCAGCTTATCGGGGCCCTATAATTCACCCCTCCACTTT. The rearrangement uses TRBV7-3 and TRBJ1-6; D possibly corresponds to TRBD1 (5 bases). V dropped 2 bases and J dropped 2 bases, with 7 bases sitting between them. This CDR3 spans 15 amino acids. Germline CDR1 and CDR2: SGHTA and FQGTGA.

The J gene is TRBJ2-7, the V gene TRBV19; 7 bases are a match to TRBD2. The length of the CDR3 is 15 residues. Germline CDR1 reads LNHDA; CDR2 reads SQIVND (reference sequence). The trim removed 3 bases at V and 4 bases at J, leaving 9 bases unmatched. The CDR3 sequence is CASSIKAGQLYEQYF. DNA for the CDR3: TGTGCCAGTAGTATCAAAGCGGGGCAGTTATACGAGCAGTACTTC.

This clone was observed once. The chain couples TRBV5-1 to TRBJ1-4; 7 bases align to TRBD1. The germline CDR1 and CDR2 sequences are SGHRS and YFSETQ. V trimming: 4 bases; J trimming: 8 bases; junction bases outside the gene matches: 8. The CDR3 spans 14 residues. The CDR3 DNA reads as TGCGCCAGCAGCAGTACAGGGGAGGACGAAAAACTGTTTTTT. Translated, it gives CASSSTGEDEKLFF.